One T cell receptor (beta chain) is described in this entry. The antigen remains undetermined. These data are taken from a study of T cells expressing NK-cell markers. Broader study findings: Nothing established the HCMV specificity of expanded NKG2C+ T cell clones. Each of over 5 donors carried dominant NKG2C+ clonotypes accounting for about 1.0-7.0% of CD8+ T cells.

Germline V lookup: CDR1 MNHNS, CDR2 SASEGT. There are 12 residues in the CDR3. TCRdb re-called the 5' RACE reads and catalogs CDR3 proteins one per entry, DNA excluded. This table lists fewer than 400,000 distinct CDR3 sequences. The rearrangement links TRBV6-1 to TRBJ2-7; the D call from TCRdb, TRBD1, cannot be confirmed without DNA. The sequence came from a man between 18 and 69 years old in good health. Source material: blood T cells: a sorted CD56 or NKG2C T cell subset, CD4+ or CD8+ T cells, or bulk PBMC T cells (not recorded which). The CDR3 sequence: CASSERGGEQYF.